The sequence of this T cell receptor beta chain was determined in a study of blood T cell repertoires in COVID-19. Study in general: Italy, Spain and the United States were the sources of the convalescent and acute COVID-19 samples. Sources were T cells, B-cell-depleted T cells, or PBMCs; the material itself was cDNA or gDNA.

This CDR3 is 16 amino acids long. V gave up 4 bases and J gave up 7 bases; unmatched junction bases: 9. Germline V lookup: CDR1 SGHDT, CDR2 YYEEEE. The table lists this clone with a count of one. Original processing methods: The assay estimated nucleated cells by amplifying reference gene primers. TCRdb's table, derived via immunoSEQ multiplex PCR, lists solely in-frame clones and lacks some. The DNA gave D and trimming, while V, J and clone size come from that table. Found here are about 190,000 clones, roughly 80% of them singletons; the top ten hold roughly 12%. The chain couples TRBV5-6 to TRBJ1-6; 9 bases are a match to TRBD1. The sample comprised peripheral blood. The clonotype was recovered from a woman aged 45-59 years with acute or convalescent COVID-19. The CDR3 DNA is TGTGCCAGCAGCCTTGACAGGGGGTTTATGAATTCACCCCTCCACTTT. It encodes CASSLDRGFMNSPLHF. Variable domain in full (rest from reference TRBV5-6 and TRBJ1-6): DAGVTQSPTHLIKTRGQQVTLRCSPKSGHDTVSWYQQALGQGPQFIFQYYEEEERQRGNFPDRFSGHQFPNYSSELNVNALLLGDSALYLCASSLDRGFMNSPLHFGNGTRLTVT.